The T cell receptor (beta chain) under discussion was sequenced for a study of breast tumors, draining lymph nodes, adjacent tissues. General observations from the study: Compared with lymph nodes, tumors were less diverse; compared with nontumor tissue, more. The lymph node origin of tumor T cells was framed as consistent with a hypothesis, not demonstrated.

This CDR3 contains 13 residues. The germline V gene encodes CDR1 SNHLY and CDR2 FYNNEI. Trimming cost V 8 bases and J 4 bases, with 14 bases left between them. This clonotype was recorded at least ten times. What it binds is not known. TCRdb called the multiplex PCR reads again in MiXCR, with one record for every CDR3 protein. The sample gives about 94,000 distinct CDR3 sequences, over 25% of which show up once; roughly 7.3% is in the top ten. The lymph nodes were axillary draining lymph nodes from breast cancer patients. The chain uses TRBV2 and TRBJ2-5; D might be TRBD2 (5 bases). Specimen: axillary lymph node tissue. The receptor was derived from a female donor with breast cancer. Some clones in this sample may be carry-over from other donors' samples. The CDR3 is CASSGELGETQYF. CDR3 DNA sequence: TGTGCCAGCTCCGGGGAGTTAGGAGAGACCCAGTACTTC.